This T cell receptor beta chain originates from a study of early T cells in non-severe SARS-CoV-2 infection. There are many counts of this clonotype. TCRdb independently ran MiXCR on the 5' RACE reads; one entry per CDR3 protein. Of tens of thousands of distinct CDR3 sequences in the sample, 3% to 4% are singletons; the top ten hold around 5.6%. The clonotype originates from an adult who was a healthcare worker with PCR-confirmed SARS-CoV-2 infection or an uninfected control (not recorded which). Sequencing was done on a sample of whole blood.

The CDR3 region is CAISDGAETQYF. The CDR3 DNA reads as TGTGCCATCAGCGACGGTGCTGAGACCCAGTACTTC. V is TRBV10-3 and J is TRBJ2-5; D is uncertain. The V gene lost 6 bases and the J gene lost 5 bases, with 10 bases spanning the gap. Per the germline V gene, CDR1 is ENHRY and CDR2 is SYGVKD. CDR3 length: 12 residues.